The entry that follows covers one T cell receptor beta chain sequence. Its specificity is unknown. This sample was included in a study of chemoradiotherapy in HPV16-positive cancers. Study-wide results and caveats: Candidate HPV-specific clones and E7-related TCR motifs grew in tumor during treatment.

The CDR3 spans 15 residues. Germline V lookup: CDR1 MNHNS, CDR2 SASEGT. V was shortened by 2 bases and J by 6 bases, with 14 bases between the two germline ends. Profiling relied on immunoSEQ multiplex PCR, and the TCRdb table lists in-frame clones only, not all of them. The profile covers some 2,200 clones, with approximately 83% appearing a single time and around 22% taken by the ten largest. Material: tumor tissue, obtained from a patient who underwent chemoradiotherapy. This clonotype originated in a human donor with HPV-associated anogenital cancer. The chain is built from TRBV6-1 and TRBJ1-5; no clear D. CDR3 loop: CASSEIHSPGQPQHF. CDR3 coding DNA: TGTGCCAGCAGTGAAATACACAGCCCGGGTCAGCCCCAGCATTTT.